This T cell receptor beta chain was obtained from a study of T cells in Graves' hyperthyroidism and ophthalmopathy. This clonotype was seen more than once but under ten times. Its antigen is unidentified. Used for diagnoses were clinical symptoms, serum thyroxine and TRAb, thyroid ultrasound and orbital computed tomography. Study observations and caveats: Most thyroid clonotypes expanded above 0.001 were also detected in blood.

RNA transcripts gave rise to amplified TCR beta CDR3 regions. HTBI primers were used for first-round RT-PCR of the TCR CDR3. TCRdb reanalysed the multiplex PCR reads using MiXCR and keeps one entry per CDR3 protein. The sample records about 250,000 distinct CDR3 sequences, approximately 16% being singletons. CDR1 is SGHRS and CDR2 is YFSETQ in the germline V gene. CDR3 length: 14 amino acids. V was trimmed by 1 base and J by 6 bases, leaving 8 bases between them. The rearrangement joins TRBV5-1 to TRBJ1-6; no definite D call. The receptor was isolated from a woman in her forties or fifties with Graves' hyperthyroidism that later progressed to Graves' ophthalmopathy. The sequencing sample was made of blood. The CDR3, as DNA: TGCGCCAGCAGCTTGTTACCTGGTAATTCACCCCTCCACTTT. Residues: CASSLLPGNSPLHF.